The rows below give T cell receptor beta chains drawn from one sample of a study of blood T cell repertoires in COVID-19. The table came from immunoSEQ multiplex PCR; TCRdb's copy has only in-frame clones and leaves some out. This repertoire shows 270,000 or so clones, around 81% found once; its top ten account for roughly 2.9%. Source material: peripheral blood. Receptor source: a woman in her sixties with active or convalescent COVID-19. The CDR3 runs from the conserved cysteine through the conserved F or W. The D gene is left open where the match is weak. The size field is filled for only some rows; it gives once, few, many or a size class.

CDR3nt	CDR3aa	len	v_gene	d_gene	abundance	j_gene
TGCGCCAGCAGCCCCTCCGGGGGCACTGAAGCTTTCTTT	CASSPSGGTEAFF	13	TRBV5-1	NA	NA	TRBJ1-1
TGCAGCGCTGGGCTGCGGGACAGGACCAAAAACGAGCAGTACTTC	CSAGLRDRTKNEQYF	15	TRBV29-1	TRBD1	few	TRBJ2-7
TGTGCCAGTAGTACCGGGACAGACCCCTCTGGGGCCAACGTCCTGACTTTC	CASSTGTDPSGANVLTF	17	TRBV19	TRBD1	NA	TRBJ2-6
TGTGCCAGCAGCTTAGACAGGGCCCTACCCGAGCAGTACTTC	CASSLDRALPEQYF	14	TRBV7-2	NA	NA	TRBJ2-7
TGTGCTAGTGGTTTGGGGACAGGGTTGACTGAAGCTTTCTTT	CASGLGTGLTEAFF	14	TRBV12-5	TRBD1	NA	TRBJ1-1
TGTGCCAGCAGCCAAGAAGGGACACCCCGCGGACCCTACGAGCAGTACTTC	CASSQEGTPRGPYEQYF	17	TRBV3-1/TRBV3-2	NA	NA	TRBJ2-7
TGCAGTGCTATAGTCGGTGAGACCCAGTACTTC	CSAIVGETQYF	11	TRBV20-1	NA	NA	TRBJ2-5
TGTGCCAGTAGTATATATCGAGGACAGGGAAATGAAAAACTGTTTTTT	CASSIYRGQGNEKLFF	16	TRBV19	TRBD1	many	TRBJ1-4
TGTGCCAGCAGCCCGACCGGGACAGGGGGCCGGGGCTACACCTTC	CASSPTGTGGRGYTF	15	TRBV7-3	TRBD1	NA	TRBJ1-2
TGTGCCAGCAGCCTCGGGACGGGGGGAGGCACAGATACGCAGTATTTT	CASSLGTGGGTDTQYF	16	TRBV3-1/TRBV3-2	TRBD2	NA	TRBJ2-3
TGCGCCAGCAGCTCGGGGTTTTCCGGGGGGGCGTTCAATGAGCAGTTCTTC	CASSSGFSGGAFNEQFF	17	TRBV5-1	TRBD2	once	TRBJ2-1
TGTGCCAGCAGATACTCAGCGGCCCCAGTGAACACTGAAGCTTTCTTT	CASRYSAAPVNTEAFF	16	TRBV27	NA	NA	TRBJ1-1
TGCGCCAGCAGGACCCTTAGCGGGCCCGTCACAGATACGCAGTATTTT	CASRTLSGPVTDTQYF	16	TRBV5-1	TRBD2	NA	TRBJ2-3
TGTGCCAGCAGCTTGGACAGGGTGAACACTGAAGCTTTCTTT	CASSLDRVNTEAFF	14	TRBV5-5	NA	NA	TRBJ1-1
TGTGCCAGCAGCCTACGTCGGGACTCCTACGCGGGCACCGGGGAGCTGTTTTTT	CASSLRRDSYAGTGELFF	18	TRBV6-2/TRBV6-3	NA	NA	TRBJ2-2
TGTGCCAGCAGTGAAGCGGTGATGGGGGGGGCAGATACGCAGTATTTT	CASSEAVMGGADTQYF	16	TRBV6-1	TRBD2	NA	TRBJ2-3
TGCGCCAGCAGCCAGACTAGCGGGGCCACCGGGGAGCTGTTTTTT	CASSQTSGATGELFF	15	TRBV5-1	TRBD2	NA	TRBJ2-2
TGTGCCAGCAGCTCTAGGGGGGGTACCTACGAGCAGTACTTC	CASSSRGGTYEQYF	14	TRBV7-2	NA	NA	TRBJ2-7
TGCGCCAGCAGTTCATTATCGGGGGGGAGCTCCTACAATGAGCAGTTCTTC	CASSSLSGGSSYNEQFF	17	TRBV5-1	TRBD2	NA	TRBJ2-1
TGCGCCAGCACTTCAGGGGGCGATTACGAGCAGTACTTC	CASTSGGDYEQYF	13	TRBV10-2	TRBD1	NA	TRBJ2-7
TGTGCCAGCTCGTTACAGGGGTCCCTTGAGCAGTTCTTC	CASSLQGSLEQFF	13	TRBV18	TRBD1	once	TRBJ2-1
TGTGCCTGGAGTGCCGAGGGTTACGAGCAGTACTTC	CAWSAEGYEQYF	12	TRBV30	NA	NA	TRBJ2-7